This T cell receptor beta chain is from a study of shared clonotypes between healthy human individuals. For the study at large: A couple of women and a few men aged 18 to 49 served as donors. Study outcomes and limitations: Sequencing of the sorted subsets was shown by rarefaction to be incomplete despite large depth.

At deep level, the assay was performed. This table comes from immunoSEQ multiplex PCR, and its TCRdb copy is limited to in-frame clones, with some not included. The data hold about 1.5 million clones, with around 98% observed a single time. In regard to this clone: Antigen unknown.

Both subsets, CD45RA+ naive and CD45RA-negative memory, were split from the CD4+ cells. Germline V gives CDR1 LNHDA, CDR2 SQIVND (reference sequence). This CDR3 has 14 amino acids. V dropped 5 bases and J dropped 5 bases, with 15 bases sitting between them. The chain joins TRBV19 to TRBJ1-2, with a tentative D call TRBD1 (6 bases). This receptor was identified in a man aged 25 to 45 in good health. The specimen sequenced was naive CD4+ T cells sorted from blood. Subset here: CD45RA+ positively selected. Here the CDR3 DNA reads TGTGCCAGTAGTCCTTCTATGGGGGCGTATGGCTACACCTTC. This gives the protein CASSPSMGAYGYTF.